The T cell receptor beta chain under discussion was sequenced for a study of cytomegalovirus exposure and HLA in healthy donors. The study's findings and limits: TCR clusters originating in the first cohort tended to co-occur in the 120 validation repertoires, according to a later analysis. With high specificity and sensitivity, the classifier reportedly diagnosed cytomegalovirus status. CMV antigen specificity of a few CMV-associated chains was confirmed in vitro. Rare sequences made up most TCRs, while some public TCRs were found in many donors.

Notes on this clone: The antigen is not known.

Germline V gives CDR1 MNHNS, CDR2 SASEGT. This CDR3 spans 13 amino acids. Trimming removed 7 bases at V and 8 bases at J, with 17 bases between. Here immunoSEQ multiplex PCR was the method, and the copy in TCRdb shows in-frame clones only, minus some. The sample lists tens of thousands of clones; approximately 91% were seen once. This sequence originates from a man between 25 and 39 years old in good health and CMV-seronegative. Specimen: PBMCs. The rearrangement uses TRBV6-1 and TRBJ1-2; maybe TRBD1 (5 bases). The CDR3 DNA reads as TGTGCCAGCACCCGGGACTCAGGGTCGGGCTACACCTTC. It specifies CASTRDSGSGYTF.